The source of this T cell receptor beta chain is a study of OX40 agonist ivuxolimab in advanced cancers. TCRdb keeps only in-frame clones here, not all; method: immunoSEQ multiplex PCR. Of around 100,000 clones detected, around 93% appear once; the ten largest clones hold around 0.58%. Germline loops: CDR1 KGHSH, CDR2 LQKENI. There are 15 residues in the CDR3. The V end was cut by 2 bases, the J end by 0 bases, with 8 bases between. This clonotype was sampled from an adult with an advanced solid tumor such as melanoma, head and neck, liver or kidney cancer. This rearrangement joins TRBV18 to TRBJ2-1, with D perhaps assigned TRBD1 or TRBD2 (5 bases each). Sequencing used CD4+ or CD8+ T cells sorted from blood, obtained in a trial of the OX40 agonist ivuxolimab. This chain's CDR3 is CASSPGGSSYNEQFF. CDR3 bases: TGTGCCAGCTCACCAGGGGGAAGCTCCTACAATGAGCAGTTCTTC.